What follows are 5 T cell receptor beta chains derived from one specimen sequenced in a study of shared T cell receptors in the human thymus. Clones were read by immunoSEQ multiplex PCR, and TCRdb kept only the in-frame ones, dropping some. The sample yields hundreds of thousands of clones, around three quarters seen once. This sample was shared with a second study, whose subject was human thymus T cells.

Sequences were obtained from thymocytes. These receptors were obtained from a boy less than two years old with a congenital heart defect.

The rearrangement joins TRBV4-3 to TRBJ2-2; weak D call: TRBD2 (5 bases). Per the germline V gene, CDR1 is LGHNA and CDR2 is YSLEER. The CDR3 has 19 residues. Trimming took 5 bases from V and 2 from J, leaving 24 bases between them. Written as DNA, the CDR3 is TGCGCCAGCAGCTATAATATAACGGACTTCACAACTAACACCGGGGAGCTGTTTTTT. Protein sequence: CASSYNITDFTTNTGELFF.

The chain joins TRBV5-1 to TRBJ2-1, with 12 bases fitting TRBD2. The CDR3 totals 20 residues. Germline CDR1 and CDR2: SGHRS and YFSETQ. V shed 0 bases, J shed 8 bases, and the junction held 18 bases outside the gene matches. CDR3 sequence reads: CASSLARGLAGHTRGDEQFF. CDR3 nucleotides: TGCGCCAGCAGCTTGGCCAGGGGACTAGCGGGTCATACAAGGGGTGATGAGCAGTTCTTC.

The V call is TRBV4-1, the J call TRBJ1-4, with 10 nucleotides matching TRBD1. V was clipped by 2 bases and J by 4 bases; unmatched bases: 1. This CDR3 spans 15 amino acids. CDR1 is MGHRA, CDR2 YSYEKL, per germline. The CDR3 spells CASSQRDRGNEKLFF. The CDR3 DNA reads TGCGCCAGCAGCCAACGGGACAGGGGTAATGAAAAACTGTTTTTT.

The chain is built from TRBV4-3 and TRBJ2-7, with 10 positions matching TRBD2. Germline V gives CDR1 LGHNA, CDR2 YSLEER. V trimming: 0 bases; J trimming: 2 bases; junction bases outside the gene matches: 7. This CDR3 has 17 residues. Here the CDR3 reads CASSQERSLAGAYEQYF. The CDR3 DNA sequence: TGCGCCAGCAGCCAAGAACGGTCCCTAGCGGGGGCCTACGAGCAGTACTTC.

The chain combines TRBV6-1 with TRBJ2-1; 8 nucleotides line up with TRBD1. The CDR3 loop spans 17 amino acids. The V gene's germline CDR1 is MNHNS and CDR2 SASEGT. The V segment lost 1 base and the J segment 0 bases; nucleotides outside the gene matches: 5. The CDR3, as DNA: TGTGCCAGCAGTGAAGAGGACAGGGTAACCTCCTACAATGAGCAGTTCTTC. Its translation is CASSEEDRVTSYNEQFF.